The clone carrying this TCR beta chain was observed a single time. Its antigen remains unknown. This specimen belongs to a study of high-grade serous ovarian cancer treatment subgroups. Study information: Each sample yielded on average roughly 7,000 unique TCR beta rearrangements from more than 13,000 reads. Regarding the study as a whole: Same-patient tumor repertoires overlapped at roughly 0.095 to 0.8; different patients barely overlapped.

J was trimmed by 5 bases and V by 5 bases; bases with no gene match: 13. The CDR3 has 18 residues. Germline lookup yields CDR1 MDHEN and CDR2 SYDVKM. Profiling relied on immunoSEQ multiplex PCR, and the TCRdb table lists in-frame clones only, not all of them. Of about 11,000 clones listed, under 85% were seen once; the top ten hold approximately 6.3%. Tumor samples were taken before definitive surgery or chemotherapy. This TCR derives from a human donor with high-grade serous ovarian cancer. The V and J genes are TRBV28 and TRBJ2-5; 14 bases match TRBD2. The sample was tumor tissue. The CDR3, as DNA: TGTGCCAGCAGTCCCCCGGGACTAGCGGGAGCCCGGGGGGAGACCCAGTACTTC. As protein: CASSPPGLAGARGETQYF.